What follows are 27 T cell receptor beta chains derived from one specimen sequenced in a study of blood T cell repertoires in COVID-19 (dated by TCRdb to the early 2020s). Libraries were built with the immunoSEQ multiplex PCR assay. TCRdb obtained this table from immuneACCESS and retained in-frame rearrangements with V and J assigned. These tables miss some clones; where compared with another copy, unresolved V genes account for less than half of the shortfall, and the remainder is unexplained. This sample comprises roughly 150,000 clones, roughly four fifths of them detected only once. The ten largest account for roughly 19% of the sample. Sequencing was carried out using peripheral blood. These receptors all come from a woman over 75 with acute or convalescent COVID-19.

V is TRBV7-2 and J is TRBJ2-7; TRBD2 aligns across 7 bases. J was trimmed by 3 bases and V by 5 bases; bases with no gene match: 7. The CDR3 totals 14 residues. CDR1 is SGHTA, CDR2 FQGNSA, per germline. The CDR3 spells CASSTSSGGYEQYF. CDR3 nucleotides: TGTGCCAGCAGCACATCTAGCGGAGGCTACGAGCAGTACTTC. Combining the CDR3 with reference TRBV7-2 and TRBJ2-7 gives the whole variable domain GAGVSQSPSNKVTEKGKDVELRCDPISGHTALYWYRQSLGQGLEFLIYFQGNSAPDKSGLPSDRFSAERTGGSVSTLTIQRTQQEDSAVYLCASSTSSGGYEQYFGPGTRLTVT.

This sequence joins TRBV4-2 and TRBJ2-1, with a tentative D call TRBD2 (5 bases). The CDR3 contains 18 residues. V shed 0 bases and J shed 0 bases, with 15 bases lying between them. The germline gives CDR1 LGHNA, CDR2 YNFKEQ. As DNA, the CDR3 is TGTGCCAGCAGCCAAGATCGTGTCGAGGGTAGCTCCTACAATGAGCAGTTCTTC. Translating gives CASSQDRVEGSSYNEQFF.

J is TRBJ1-5 and V is TRBV3-1 (or the pseudogene TRBV3-2), with TRBD1 matching over 11 bases. Per the germline V gene, CDR1 is LGHDT and CDR2 is YNNKEL (reference sequence). Unmatched junction bases numbered 4, after V lost 5 bases and J lost 7 bases. The CDR3 covers 14 residues. In nucleotides, the CDR3 is TGTGCCAGCAGCTCGGGACAGGGGGGGCAGCCCCAGCATTTT. Translating it yields CASSSGQGGQPQHF.

The V call is TRBV5-5, the J call TRBJ2-7; 7 bases map to TRBD1. Germline V CDR1 and CDR2: SGHKS, YYEKEE (reference sequence). Trimming cost V 4 bases and J 3 bases; bases outside gene matches: 4. The CDR3 consists of 13 residues. CDR3 sequence (DNA): TGTGCCAGCAGCGAGGGGGCGATCTACGAGCAGTACTTC. It encodes CASSEGAIYEQYF.

This rearrangement joins TRBV7-2 to TRBJ1-1, with a weak D call TRBD1 (5 bases). CDR3 length: 13 amino acids. V dropped 7 bases and J dropped 4 bases, with 13 bases sitting between them. The germline V gene has CDR1 SGHTA and CDR2 FQGNSA. CDR3 sequence (DNA): TGTGCCAGCAACATTGGGGGGGTCACTGAAGCTTTCTTT. Protein: CASNIGGVTEAFF.

This clone occurred a few times. V gene TRBV7-8 combines with J gene TRBJ1-1; D possibly corresponds to TRBD1 (5 bases). The ends were cut back, 2 bases at V and 9 bases at J, with 13 bases in the middle. Germline lookup yields CDR1 SGHVS and CDR2 FQNEAQ. The CDR3 is made up of 13 amino acids. CDR3 sequence: CASSLRGLEKAFF. CDR3 DNA sequence: TGTGCCAGCAGCTTAAGGGGCCTTGAAAAAGCTTTCTTT.

A note on this clone: Other DNA variants within this sample encode the same CDR3. V is TRBV9 and J is TRBJ2-1; 11 bases are a match to TRBD2. The junction had 4 bases not matched to a gene; V was cut back by 3 bases and J by 5 bases. The CDR3 is 15 residues long. The germline CDR1 and CDR2 sequences are SGDLS and YYNGEE. The CDR3 region has the DNA TGTGCCAGCAGCGCAGGGACTAGCGGTAACAATGAGCAGTTCTTC. This encodes CASSAGTSGNNEQFF.

The chain couples TRBV24-1 to TRBJ1-2; no definite D call. This CDR3 spans 14 amino acids. Trimming stripped 3 bases from V and 8 bases from J, with 15 bases between. Germline CDR1 is KGHDR and CDR2 is SFDVKD. CDR3 bases: TGTGCCACCAGTGATCCTAGCTTGTCAAGGGGCTACACCTTC. It yields the protein CATSDPSLSRGYTF.

The rearrangement links TRBV7-6 to TRBJ2-5; weak D call: TRBD2 (5 bases). The CDR3 consists of 18 residues. The V and J ends lost 1 base and 5 bases respectively, with 23 bases between them. Germline V gene data show CDR1 as SGHVS and CDR2 as FNYEAQ. The CDR3 sequence: CASSLGWRRRQIQETQYF. In nucleotides, the CDR3 is TGTGCCAGCAGCTTAGGGTGGAGGAGGAGGCAAATACAGGAGACCCAGTACTTC.

This sequence joins TRBV25-1 and TRBJ2-1; TRBD2 matches at 10 bases. The V segment lost 4 bases and the J segment 7 bases; nucleotides outside the gene matches: 4. The length of the CDR3 is 14 residues. Germline V gene lookup returns CDR1 MGHDK and CDR2 SYGVNS. The DNA for the CDR3 is TGTGCCAGCAGTGGGCCACTAGCGGGGAATGAGCAGTTCTTC. Encoded protein: CASSGPLAGNEQFF.

The chain carries TRBV9 and TRBJ1-3, with no clear D. V was cut by 3 bases and J by 0 bases, with 16 bases left in between. CDR1 and CDR2 (germline): SGDLS, YYNGEE. The CDR3 sequence is 17 residues long. CDR3 nucleotide sequence: TGTGCCAGCAGCGCGCGAACGGGGATCTACTCTGGAAACACCATATATTTT. Protein sequence: CASSARTGIYSGNTIYF.

In the case of this clone: Germline is not matched at one junction end, which may reflect a read error. The CDR3 nucleotides read TGTGCTAGCAGCCATTGCAGGGAGGACACTGAAGCTTTCTTT. This translates into CASSHCREDTEAFF. This chain links TRBV7-7 with TRBJ1-1; a weak D match, TRBD1 (5 bases). Per the germline V gene, CDR1 is SSHAT and CDR2 is FNYEAQ (reference sequence). The CDR3 runs 14 residues.

The chain employs TRBV3-1 (or the pseudogene TRBV3-2) and TRBJ2-7, with D possibly matching TRBD1 (5 bases). V was clipped by 6 bases and J by 0 bases, with 15 bases between them. This CDR3 contains 15 residues. Germline V gene data show CDR1 as LGHDT and CDR2 as YNNKEL (reference sequence). CDR3 loop: CASSRKPQGSYEQYF. Here the CDR3 DNA reads TGTGCCAGCAGTCGGAAACCGCAGGGCTCCTACGAGCAGTACTTC.

V gene TRBV7-2 combines with J gene TRBJ1-2, with 8 bases fitting TRBD1. The CDR3 covers 14 residues. J was trimmed by 4 bases and V by 4 bases; bases with no gene match: 5. Germline CDR1 is SGHTA and CDR2 is FQGNSA. This CDR3 reads CASSSLTGGYGYTF. For the CDR3, the DNA is TGTGCCAGCAGCTCCCTTACAGGGGGCTATGGCTACACCTTC.

The chain joins TRBV3-1 (or the pseudogene TRBV3-2) to TRBJ2-3; 9 positions agree with TRBD1. Per the germline V gene, CDR1 is LGHDT and CDR2 is YNNKEL (reference sequence). V gave up 4 bases and J gave up 3 bases; unmatched junction bases: 11. The CDR3 covers 17 residues. CDR3: CASSPATGTGKTDTQYF. DNA of the CDR3: TGTGCCAGCAGCCCAGCGACCGGGACAGGGAAGACAGATACGCAGTATTTT.

This clone has a single count. The chain uses TRBV2 and TRBJ1-5, with D possibly matching TRBD1 (5 bases). V lost 5 bases, J lost 3 bases, and 11 bases lay in between. The CDR3 consists of 14 residues. The V gene's germline CDR1 is SNHLY and CDR2 FYNNEI. For the CDR3, the DNA is TGTGCCAGCAGTCCTACAGGAAACAATCAGCCCCAGCATTTT. This sequence encodes CASSPTGNNQPQHF.

The genes are TRBV7-2 and TRBJ1-2; the match to TRBD1 covers 11 bases. V was clipped by 6 bases and J by 8 bases; unmatched bases: 8. In germline, CDR1 is SGHTA, CDR2 FQGNSA. This CDR3 comprises 14 residues. The CDR3 DNA is TGTGCCAGCAGTCGCGGACAGGGGGCTTTCGGCTACACCTTC. Translation gives CASSRGQGAFGYTF.

The chain has TRBV25-1 and TRBJ2-5; maybe TRBD1 (5 bases). V gave up 0 bases and J gave up 5 bases, with 13 bases separating them. The CDR3 runs 15 residues. From germline, CDR1 is MGHDK and CDR2 SYGVNS. CDR3 in amino acids: CASSEYLAGMETQYF. CDR3 bases: TGTGCCAGCAGTGAATATTTGGCAGGGATGGAGACCCAGTACTTC.

V gene TRBV5-1 combines with J gene TRBJ2-3, with D unclear. Trimming pared 6 bases from V and 0 bases from J, leaving 11 bases between. The CDR3 loop spans 14 amino acids. CDR1 and CDR2 from the germline V gene are SGHRS and YFSETQ. The CDR3 loop is CASKAGISTDTQYF. The CDR3 bases are TGCGCCAGCAAGGCAGGTATAAGCACAGATACGCAGTATTTT.

CDR3 in amino acids: CASSRDGSEAFF. CDR3 nucleotides: TGTGCCAGCAGCCGGGACGGGAGTGAAGCTTTCTTT. The genes are TRBV7-9 and TRBJ1-1; weak D call: TRBD1 (5 bases). Germline CDR1 reads SEHNR; CDR2 reads FQNEAQ (reference sequence). V was pared by 5 bases and J by 7 bases, with 11 bases between. The CDR3 sequence is 12 residues long. The full variable domain, its missing parts supplied by reference TRBV7-9 and TRBJ1-1, is DTGVSQNPRHKITKRGQNVTFRCDPISEHNRLYWYRQTLGQGPEFLTYFQNEAQLEKSRLLSDRFSAERPKGSFSTLEIQRTEQGDSAMYLCASSRDGSEAFFGQGTRLTVV.

This chain joins TRBV28 and TRBJ2-6, with TRBD1 matching over 8 bases. Germline loops: CDR1 MDHEN, CDR2 SYDVKM. The CDR3 has 17 residues. The V and J ends lost 6 bases and 0 bases, in that order; junction bases with no gene match: 7. In DNA form, the CDR3 reads TGTGCCAGCAGCGAACAGGGGGTGCCCTCTGGGGCCAACGTCCTGACTTTC. This encodes CASSEQGVPSGANVLTF.

J is TRBJ2-5 and V is TRBV3-1 (or the pseudogene TRBV3-2); D ambiguous. The V end was cut by 2 bases, the J end by 1 base, with 8 bases between. The CDR3 spans 14 residues. The germline V gene has CDR1 LGHDT and CDR2 YNNKEL (reference sequence). CDR3 residues: CASSQTLTQETQYF. The CDR3, as DNA: TGTGCCAGCAGCCAAACATTAACCCAAGAGACCCAGTACTTC.

V usage is TRBV28 and J usage is TRBJ1-4, with D tentatively TRBD1 (6 bases). Germline V gives CDR1 MDHEN, CDR2 SYDVKM. This CDR3 spans 15 amino acids. Trimming took 4 bases from V and 0 from J, leaving 9 bases between them. This chain's CDR3 is CASSSTGATNEKLFF. CDR3 sequence (DNA): TGTGCCAGCAGTTCGACAGGAGCAACTAATGAAAAACTGTTTTTT. Using reference TRBV28 and TRBJ1-4 for the parts outside the CDR3, the full variable domain is DVKVTQSSRYLVKRTGEKVFLECVQDMDHENMFWYRQDPGLGLRLIYFSYDVKMKEKGDIPEGYSVSREKKERFSLILESASTNQTSMYLCASSSTGATNEKLFFGSGTQLSVL.

The genes are TRBV7-2 and TRBJ1-2; unclear D gene. The germline V gene has CDR1 SGHTA and CDR2 FQGNSA. The CDR3 runs to 14 residues. The germline V and J ends were trimmed by 1 base and 3 bases, with 9 bases remaining between them. CDR3 loop: CASSLVAGHYGYTF. The CDR3 DNA is TGTGCCAGCAGCTTAGTTGCGGGCCACTATGGCTACACCTTC.

The V and J genes are TRBV24-1 and TRBJ2-2; 10 nucleotides line up with TRBD1. The CDR3 consists of 13 residues. In germline, CDR1 is KGHDR, CDR2 SFDVKD. Trimming at V came to 9 bases and at J to 4 bases, leaving 1 base not matched to a gene. The CDR3 here is CATGTGVTGELFF. DNA of the CDR3: TGTGCCACCGGGACAGGGGTCACCGGGGAGCTGTTTTTT.

The rearrangement uses TRBV10-3 and TRBJ1-2; perhaps TRBD1 as D (6 bases). CDR3 length: 13 amino acids. With 8 bases removed from V and 7 bases from J, the gap between germline ends came to 17 bases. Germline CDR1 and CDR2: ENHRY and SYGVKD. CDR3 region: CAISTAGAGGYTF. CDR3 DNA sequence: TGTGCCATCTCTACAGCGGGGGCAGGTGGCTACACCTTC.

This clone was recorded many times. The chain has TRBV13 and TRBJ1-1; 12 bases line up with TRBD1. There are 17 residues in the CDR3. Trimming removed 2 bases from V and 1 base from J; junction bases left unmatched: 5. Germline CDR1 reads PRHDT; CDR2 reads FYEKMQ (reference sequence). The CDR3 bases are TGTGCCAGCAGCTTAAGTGTGGGACAGGGGGCGAACACTGAAGCTTTCTTT. Its translation: CASSLSVGQGANTEAFF. The full variable domain, with the rest looked up from reference TRBV13 and TRBJ1-1, is AAGVIQSPRHLIKEKRETATLKCYPIPRHDTVYWYQQGPGQDPQFLISFYEKMQSDKGSIPDRFSAQQFSDYHSELNMSSLELGDSALYFCASSLSVGQGANTEAFFGQGTRLTVV.